The T cell receptor beta chain described here comes from a study of T cells in Graves' hyperthyroidism and ophthalmopathy. This clonotype was detected many times. Authors of the study amplified TCR beta CDR3 regions from RNA transcripts. When the TCR CDR3 underwent first-round RT-PCR, the HTBI primer set was used. Using its own MiXCR run on the multiplex PCR reads, TCRdb lists one record per CDR3 protein. This sample has 310,000 or so distinct CDR3 sequences, with 15% to 20% found just once. Germline lookup yields CDR1 DFQATT and CDR2 SNEGSKA (reference sequence). Trimming took off 6 bases at V and 9 bases at J, with 23 bases between the two ends. The CDR3 runs to 14 residues.

The sequence was collected from a woman in her fifties or sixties with Graves' ophthalmopathy. V gene TRBV20-1 combines with J gene TRBJ2-5; D gene ambiguous. Material for sequencing was blood. The DNA for the CDR3 is TGCAGTGCACGCCGCCGGACGGCCGGTTGGGCCCAGTACTTC. It yields the protein CSARRRTAGWAQYF.